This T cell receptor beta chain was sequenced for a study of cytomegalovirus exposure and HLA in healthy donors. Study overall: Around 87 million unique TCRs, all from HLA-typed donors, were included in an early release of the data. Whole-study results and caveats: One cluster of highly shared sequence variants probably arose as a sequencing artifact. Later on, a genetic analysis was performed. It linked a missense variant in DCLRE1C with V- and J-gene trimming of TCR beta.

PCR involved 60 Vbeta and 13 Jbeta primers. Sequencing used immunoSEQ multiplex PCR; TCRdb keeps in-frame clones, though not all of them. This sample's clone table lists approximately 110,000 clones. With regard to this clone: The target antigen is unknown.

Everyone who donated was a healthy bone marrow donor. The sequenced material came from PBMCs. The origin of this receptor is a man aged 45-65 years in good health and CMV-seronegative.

The CDR3 sequence: CASSFSGNTEAFF. DNA of the CDR3: TGTGCCAGCAGCTTTTCGGGAAACACTGAAGCTTTCTTT. The chain is built from TRBV7-9 and TRBJ1-1; no definite D call. Germline assignment: CDR1 SEHNR and CDR2 FQNEAQ (reference sequence). V lost 3 bases and J lost 2, with 7 bases in between. The CDR3 contains 13 residues.